This TCR beta chain stems from a study of T cell responses to AZD1222 COVID-19 vaccine. The count of this clone is one. Repertoires were generated with immunoSEQ multiplex PCR, while TCRdb's copy carries only in-frame clones and drops some. The data contain approximately 150,000 clones, more than 85% of them singletons. Germline assignment: CDR1 LGHNA and CDR2 YNFKEQ. The CDR3 runs to 15 residues. Deletions cut 5 bases from V and 4 bases from J, with 17 bases between. The rearrangement joins TRBV4-2 to TRBJ1-2, with unresolved D. Material: peripheral blood, obtained 28 days after the second AZD1222 dose. The TCR sequence derives from an adult who received the AZD1222 COVID-19 vaccine. The CDR3 spells CASSDVATQAYGYTF. CDR3 nucleotide sequence: TGTGCCAGCAGCGACGTGGCGACACAAGCCTATGGCTACACCTTC.